Detailed here is one TCR beta chain. Its antigen is currently unknown. This CDR3 is built from 16 residues. Between the trimmed V and J ends, which lost 1 base and 5 bases, there was a span of 17 bases. Per germline, CDR1 LNHNV and CDR2 YYDKDF (reference sequence). These data belong to a study of vaccination effects on CD4 cells after COVID-19. Study summary: In the ViraFEST assay, antigen-specific CD4+ clonotypes were identified by expansion after peptide-pool stimulation. The researchers cultured roughly 2.2 million PBMC per well with about 10 IU/ml IL-2 and 9.5 to 10 ug/ml peptides.

Method: immunoSEQ multiplex PCR; TCRdb's copy keeps in-frame clones and lacks some. The sample yields fewer than 40,000 clones, 65% to 70% seen once. Study-wide results and limits: Early post-infection timepoints were missing from the study, which also had few convalescent patients. Among infection- and vaccine-induced clones, marked clonal contraction occurred late after vaccination.

CD4+ T cells were isolated after roughly nine days of culture. This clonotype was sampled from a human donor who received a COVID-19 vaccine. The V and J genes are TRBV15 and TRBJ2-5, with D perhaps given as TRBD1 or TRBD2 (7 bases each). The source was CD4+ T cells from PBMCs cultured without peptide, collected before COVID-19 vaccination. CDR3 bases: TGTGCCACCAGCAGAGGGGGGGGTCAGGGGGAGGAGACCCAGTACTTC. It yields the protein CATSRGGGQGEETQYF.